This TCR beta chain is drawn from a study of cytomegalovirus exposure and HLA in healthy donors. Study conclusions and caveats: For presence/absence analyses, sequencing depth was assumed to be roughly uniform across donors.

As to this clone: The antigen remains undetermined. Other DNA sequences in the sample encode the same CDR3.

The V end was cut by 5 bases, the J end by 1 base, with 9 bases between. The germline V gene has CDR1 SEHNR and CDR2 FQNEAQ (reference sequence). CDR3 length: 15 amino acids. Use of 60 Vbeta and 13 Jbeta primers characterized the PCR. In the authors' methods: Roughly 9.9 million shared chains were among the 80 million or so unique TCR beta chains that a later analysis counted. Sequencing used immunoSEQ multiplex PCR; TCRdb keeps in-frame clones, though not all of them. Clone size and the V and J calls come from that table; the DNA yielded D and trimming. The sample lists about 190,000 clones, 85% to 90% occurring once.

V usage is TRBV7-9 and J usage is TRBJ2-6; perhaps TRBD1 as D (6 bases). The receptor was derived from a man aged 25 to 40 in good health and CMV-seronegative. The sample taken for sequencing was PBMCs. The CDR3 reads CASSLTGSGANVLTF. The CDR3, as DNA: TGTGCCAGCAGCCTTACAGGGTCTGGGGCCAACGTCCTGACTTTC.